This T cell receptor beta chain came from a study of cytomegalovirus exposure and HLA in healthy donors. Notes on the study in general: Three chains tied to CMV proved CMV antigen-specific in vitro. Cytomegalovirus association was assigned to approximately 180 TCR beta chains.

Details on this clone: The antigen remains undetermined.

The donors (healthy individuals) were bone marrow donors. The PCR contained 60 Vbeta and 13 Jbeta primers. The data were produced by immunoSEQ multiplex PCR, yet TCRdb's version contains in-frame clones alone and is incomplete. The table lists 85,000 to 120,000 clones, 70% to 80% of them singletons. The sequencing sample was made of PBMCs. The receptor was derived from a boy aged 10-17 years in good health and CMV-seronegative.

The CDR3 coding sequence is TGTGCCAGCAGTGAAGCTTGGGGCCCCGGGGAGCTGTTTTTT. This codes for CASSEAWGPGELFF. V is TRBV6-1 and J is TRBJ2-2, with D possibly matching TRBD1 (5 bases). V was shortened by 0 bases and J by 6 bases, with 8 bases between the two germline ends. The CDR3 contains 14 residues. Germline V gene lookup returns CDR1 MNHNS and CDR2 SASEGT.